Listed below are T cell receptor beta chains from one sample, sequenced in a study of T cells in Graves' hyperthyroidism and ophthalmopathy. MiXCR, applied by TCRdb to the multiplex PCR reads, yields one record per CDR3 protein. Of hundreds of thousands of distinct CDR3 sequences listed, about 15% are singletons. Specimen: blood. The receptors derive from a woman younger than 45 with Graves' hyperthyroidism that later progressed to Graves' ophthalmopathy. Each CDR3 is given with its conserved first and last residue. The order of the fields is J gene, V gene, D gene, clone size, CDR3 DNA, CDR3 protein. D genes are given only for firm matches. Clone sizes are given selectively: once, few, many, or a class where the clone is expanded.

TRBJ1-4	TRBV28	-	many	TGTGCCAGCAGTCCCAATCATGAAAAACTGTTTTTT	CASSPNHEKLFF
TRBJ1-1	TRBV19	-	many	TGTGCCAGTAGTTCCCGGAGGGTTAACACTGAAGCTTTCTTT	CASSSRRVNTEAFF
TRBJ2-7	TRBV7-2	TRBD1	many	TGTGCCAGCAGTTCCCTCCGGGACAGGGAATCCTACGAGCAGTACTTC	CASSSLRDRESYEQYF
TRBJ1-2	TRBV14	-	many	TGTGCCAGCAGCCAATCTTCAGGTCAGGGAGGCGGCTACACCTTC	CASSQSSGQGGGYTF
TRBJ2-2	TRBV12-3/TRBV12-4	TRBD2	-	TGTGCCAGCAGTTCCCAGATCCTAACTAGCGGGAGGGGGGAGCTGTTTTTT	CASSSQILTSGRGELFF
TRBJ1-4	TRBV12-3/TRBV12-4	-	-	TGTGCCAGCAGTTTCGGGGGGAACGAAAAACTGTTTTTT	CASSFGGNEKLFF
TRBJ2-7	TRBV11-1	-	many	TGTGCCAGCAGCATCAATCGGGAGCAGTACTTC	CASSINREQYF
TRBJ1-1	TRBV19	TRBD1	few	TGTGCCAGTAGTGGGGGACAGGGGGTGAAAACTGAAGCTTTCTTT	CASSGGQGVKTEAFF
TRBJ1-1	TRBV30	-	many	TGTGCCTGGAGTGTAGGCCAGTCTGAAGCTTTCTTT	CAWSVGQSEAFF
TRBJ2-1	TRBV12-3/TRBV12-4	-	many	TGTGCCAGCAGTTACAACAATGAGCAGTTCTTC	CASSYNNEQFF
TRBJ2-2	TRBV9	TRBD2	few	TGTGCCAGCAGCGTCTACGGGGGGGGTAGCACCGGGGAGCTGTTTTTT	CASSVYGGGSTGELFF
TRBJ1-2	TRBV20-1	-	few	TGCAGTGCTAAACAGGCCGCTGGTGGCTACACCTTC	CSAKQAAGGYTF
TRBJ2-1	TRBV27	-	many	TGTGCCAGCAAATTGCGGGCCTACGGCGTGAATGAGCAGTTCTTC	CASKLRAYGVNEQFF
TRBJ2-7	TRBV11-2	-	many	TGTGCCAGCAGCTTGGGGACCCAAACGGGGGAGCAGTACTTC	CASSLGTQTGEQYF